This paragraph reports one T cell receptor beta chain. What antigen it recognizes has not been identified. No much larger clone exists at a distance of one base, and base qualities are not known. The data were taken from a study of OX40 agonist ivuxolimab in advanced cancers. Describing the broader study: Ivuxolimab was an agonistic, fully human IgG2 monoclonal antibody directed against OX40 (CD134), a costimulatory receptor. The paper describes the monotherapy dose-escalation part (N of about 50 patients) of the phase I trial of ivuxolimab. Partial responses occurred in three dose-escalation patients: two with cutaneous melanoma and one with hepatocellular carcinoma. Intravenous ivuxolimab was administered to patients every 2 weeks at six dose levels: 0.01, 0.1, 0.3, 1.5, 3 and 10 mg/kg. Patients were allowed to have had prior anti-PD-1, anti-PD-L1 or anti-CTLA-4 therapy, and around 40% of the dose-escalation patients had previously received checkpoint inhibitors. The dose-escalation cohort was around 83% male with a mean age of about 60 years, ranging from 23 to 79. Of the approximately 54 patients in dose escalation, 19 had hepatocellular carcinoma, some 15 had melanoma, 9 had renal cell carcinoma and 9 had head and neck cancer. The purpose of peripheral TCRbeta sequencing was to test whether ivuxolimab changed TCR sequence diversity and led to clonal T-cell expansion. Broader findings and caveats from the paper: Antigen specificity was not determined for the clonally expanded peripheral T cells. At doses of 0.1 to 3.0 mg/kg, clonal expansion of both CD4+ and CD8+ blood T cells was observed from baseline to week 6. Low levels of normalized T-cell clonal expansion were also shown by some nonresponding patients. On average, CD8+ T cells showed more expanded clones than CD4+ T cells after ivuxolimab. Partial responders in the 0.1-3.0 mg/kg groups had among the lowest normalized peripheral clonal expansion, especially among CD8+ T cells.

The germline V gene provides CDR1 SNHLY and CDR2 FYNNEI. Relative to germline, V is 9 bases shorter and J is 4 bases shorter, with 19 bases between their ends. The CDR3 sequence holds 16 residues, the cysteine and phenylalanine included. Only CDR3 DNA remains: 48 bases, in frame from the first base. Genomic DNA was isolated from the sorted cells so that the TCRbeta CDR3 region could be sequenced. TCRbeta CDR3 regions were sequenced using the immunoSEQ Assay. TCRdb holds this immuneACCESS table with in-frame rearrangements only. Some clones are missing; in checked studies, unresolved V genes explain under half, and the rest has no known cause. The table for this sample lists approximately 49,000 clones; 75% to 85% of them were counted only once. Approximately 1.2% of the sample goes to the ten largest clones. The trial excluded patients who had a history of autoimmune disease or who were on systemic immunosuppression. Peripheral blood for TCR sequencing was collected from all dose cohorts at baseline, on cycle 4 day 1, and on cycle 7 day 1. The samples were taken from a phase I, first-in-human, multicenter, open-label dose-escalation trial of ivuxolimab. Adults with locally advanced or metastatic head and neck squamous cell, hepatocellular, melanoma or renal cell carcinoma were enrolled in the trial. Before TCR sequencing, CD4+ T cells and CD8+ T cells were sorted from peripheral blood as separate populations.

This specimen was CD4+ or CD8+ T cells sorted from blood, taken in a trial of the OX40 agonist ivuxolimab. Recombination joined TRBV2 with TRBJ2-6; the D gene is perhaps TRBD2, from 6 matching bases. The receptor comes from an adult with an advanced solid tumor such as melanoma, head and neck, liver or kidney cancer. CDR3 protein: CASNQDRGTGANVLTF. The DNA sequence reads TGTGCCAGTAACCAGGATCGGGGGACCGGGGCCAACGTCCTGACTTTC.